Following are 4 T cell receptor beta chains from one sample sequenced in a study of blood T cell repertoires in COVID-19 (TCRdb year 2020). Libraries were built with the immunoSEQ multiplex PCR assay. What TCRdb holds here is the immuneACCESS table cut down to in-frame rearrangements. Part of the clones is not present; checked against another copy, under half of the missing clones reflect an unresolved V gene, and the others are unexplained. Present in this sample are over 350,000 clones, 80% to 90% of which were seen just once. The ten most abundant clones make up about 4.3% of the sample. The sequenced sample was peripheral blood. These receptors originate from a woman in her twenties or thirties with acute or convalescent COVID-19.

This clone was detected a few times. The genes are TRBV3-1 (or the pseudogene TRBV3-2) and TRBJ2-6, with TRBD1 as a possible D gene (5 bases). The V end was cut by 2 bases, the J end by 0 bases, with 11 bases between. Per the germline V gene, CDR1 is LGHDT and CDR2 is YNNKEL (reference sequence). The CDR3 has 17 residues. The CDR3 DNA follows: TGTGCCAGCAGCCAATACAATACAGGCTCTGGGGCCAACGTCCTGACTTTC. Its protein is CASSQYNTGSGANVLTF.

J is TRBJ2-1 and V is TRBV5-4; D gene uncertain. The CDR3 extends over 15 amino acids. Per germline, CDR1 SGHNT and CDR2 YYREEE (reference sequence). V was shortened by 4 bases and J by 4 bases, with 15 bases between the two germline ends. The CDR3 loop reads CASSMDPTPYNEQFF. CDR3 in DNA: TGTGCCAGCAGCATGGACCCGACTCCATACAATGAGCAGTTCTTC.

This sequence joins TRBV12-5 and TRBJ2-3; 9 bases are a match to TRBD2. In germline, CDR1 is LGHNT, CDR2 FRNRAP. Trimming took 1 base from V and 4 from J; bases not matched to a gene: 0. This CDR3 is built from 14 residues. The CDR3 bases are TGTGCTAGTGGTTTGGGACTAGCGGCAGATACGCAGTATTTT. Protein: CASGLGLAADTQYF.

A single count supports this clone. The CDR3: CASNWRGSSYEQYF. CDR3 nucleotide sequence: TGTGCCAGCAATTGGCGGGGAAGCTCCTACGAGCAGTACTTC. The J gene is TRBJ2-7, the V gene TRBV6-5; D possibly corresponds to TRBD2 (6 bases). The length of the CDR3 is 14 residues. Germline V gives CDR1 MNHEY, CDR2 SVGAGI. Between the trimmed V and J ends, which lost 7 bases and 0 bases, there was a span of 13 bases.